This T cell receptor beta chain came from a study of response to subunit inactivated influenza vaccine. Study-level findings and limits: It was suggested by the authors that few new T cells are recruited by each seasonal influenza vaccination.

This clonotype occurred many times. Its specificity is not known. The CDR3 extends over 15 amino acids. Germline trimming cut 6 bases from V and 7 bases from J; bases unmatched to any gene: 13. Germline values: CDR1 MDHEN, CDR2 SYDVKM. From the RT-PCR reads, TCRdb called clonotypes with MiXCR, one entry per CDR3 protein. The data contain around 320,000 distinct CDR3 sequences, approximately 21% of them singletons. This chain uses TRBV28 with TRBJ1-2; 8 bases match TRBD1. The specimen comprised PBMCs from blood, sampled less than 22 months after vaccination. This TCR came from a man between 50 and 70 years old who received an inactivated influenza vaccine. DNA of the CDR3: TGTGCCAGCAGAGGGAGGGACAGGACCATTCCTGGCTACACCTTC. Its protein product is CASRGRDRTIPGYTF.